This T cell receptor beta chain was recorded in a study of cytomegalovirus exposure and HLA in healthy donors. Study-level results: Most TCR sequences were uncommon, yet certain public TCRs appeared in many donors. Presence/absence analyses assumed roughly uniform sequencing depth across donors. The number of N-insertions in an Asian-associated ancestry cluster was reportedly below the 666-donor mean in a later analysis.

The PCR contained 60 Vbeta and 13 Jbeta primers. Repertoires were generated with immunoSEQ multiplex PCR, while TCRdb's copy carries only in-frame clones and drops some. The table shows a few hundred thousand clones, with over 70% occurring only once. Remarks on this clone: Antigen unknown.

As for the donors, each was a healthy bone marrow donor. Germline lookup yields CDR1 GTSNPN and CDR2 SVGIG (reference sequence). V shed 3 bases, J shed 2 bases, and the junction held 11 bases outside the gene matches. There are 18 residues in the CDR3. This sequence joins TRBV30 and TRBJ2-6; 9 positions agree with TRBD2. The clonotype comes from a woman aged 55-70 years in good health and CMV-seropositive. Sequencing used PBMCs. The CDR3 coding sequence is TGTGCCTGGAGCTACACGTCTAGCGGGAAGGCTGGGGCCAACGTCCTGACTTTC. This sequence encodes CAWSYTSSGKAGANVLTF.